What follows are 7 T cell receptor beta chains derived from one specimen sequenced in a study of T cell repertoires in cytomegalovirus infection. TCRdb reprocessed the reads with MiXCR, giving one entry per CDR3 protein. The repertoire holds more than 350,000 distinct CDR3 sequences, 25% to 40% seen once, with approximately 13% in the top ten. Sequencing used PBMCs. These receptors were taken from a human donor in good health (CMV status not recorded). Some clones in this sample may be carry-over from other donors' samples.

The chain employs TRBV15 and TRBJ2-7; 8 bases line up with TRBD1. CDR3 length: 15 amino acids. Unmatched junction bases numbered 8, after V lost 0 bases and J lost 7 bases. CDR1 LNHNV and CDR2 YYDKDF come from the germline V gene (reference sequence). The CDR3 is CATSRDGAGGAEQYF. The DNA of the CDR3 is TGTGCCACCAGCAGAGATGGGGCAGGGGGCGCTGAGCAGTACTTC.

Details on this clonotype: At one of its ends the junction is not consistent with the germline gene, which may arise from a read error. This chain uses TRBV5-1 with TRBJ2-1, with a possible D match to TRBD1 (5 bases). Germline CDR1 reads SGHRS; CDR2 reads YFSETQ. This CDR3 spans 15 amino acids. CDR3 protein: CDSISGPPGYNEQFF. The DNA for the CDR3 is TGTGACAGCATCTCTGGCCCCCCCGGGTACAATGAGCAGTTCTTC.

This clonotype showed up many times. The chain combines TRBV6-6 with TRBJ1-5; 10 bases are a match to TRBD1. Germline loops: CDR1 MNHNY, CDR2 SVGAGI (reference sequence). CDR3 size: 17 residues. Trimming at V came to 6 bases and at J to 0 bases, leaving 8 bases not matched to a gene. In nucleotides, the CDR3 is TGTGCCAGCAGCCTCGGGACAGGGGCCCATAGCAATCAGCCCCAGCATTTT. Translation: CASSLGTGAHSNQPQHF.

Only a few counts were recorded for this clonotype. This chain uses TRBV7-2 with TRBJ2-7; D perhaps matches TRBD1 (5 bases). The ends were cut back, 3 bases at V and 2 bases at J, with 11 bases in the middle. CDR1 is SGHTA and CDR2 is FQGNSA in the germline V gene. CDR3 length: 14 residues. The CDR3 coding sequence is TGTGCCAGCAGCTTTAGGGGCACTACCTACGAGCAGTACTTC. As protein: CASSFRGTTYEQYF.

On this clonotype itself: At one end the junction does not follow the germline gene, possibly because of a read error. The chain uses TRBV7-8 and TRBJ1-2; TRBD1 aligns across 10 bases. Germline assignment: CDR1 SGHVS and CDR2 FQNEAQ. The CDR3 spans 16 residues. This CDR3 reads CTSSPRQGALGPCYTF. The CDR3 coding sequence is TGTACCAGCAGCCCGAGACAGGGGGCGCTTGGTCCTTGCTACACCTTC.

Points on this clonotype: A much larger clone sits a single nucleotide away, making a read error possible. The chain carries TRBV7-8 and TRBJ2-7, with 9 nucleotides matching TRBD1. The CDR3 sequence is 14 residues long. Per germline, CDR1 SGHVS and CDR2 FQNEAQ. In DNA form, the CDR3 reads TGTGCCAGCAGCTACGACAGGGGGAACTACGAGCAGCACTTC. Amino acids: CASSYDRGNYEQHF.

This clonotype was observed many times. This chain uses TRBV7-8 with TRBJ1-1, with TRBD1 as a possible D gene (6 bases). The CDR3 is 12 residues long. Looked up from germline, CDR1 is SGHVS and CDR2 is FQNEAQ. The V end was cut by 4 bases, the J end by 7 bases, with 10 bases between. The CDR3 DNA reads TGTGCCAGCAGCTCGCAGGGGTTTGAAGCTTTCTTT. Its translation: CASSSQGFEAFF.